The 7 T cell receptor beta chains in this list originate from one sample, sequenced in a study of blood T cells in healthy people across ages (dated by TCRdb to the mid-2010s). Library preparation used 5' RACE. Instrument on record: Illumina HiSeq 2500. A second PCR of about 6 to 11 cycles was performed with a sample-barcoded 5' primer and a J-beta primer mix. TCRdb reworked the public reads: Q25 trimming with fastp, MiXCR clone assembly, productive beta chains retained. Duplicate CDR3 protein sequences are folded into a single record with the most common DNA and genes. Present in this sample are hundreds of thousands of distinct CDR3 sequences, nearly 60% of which were seen just once. The top ten clonotypes cover 22% of the sample. Specimen: blood. The receptors stem from a man aged 30-40 years in good health.

In its sample, this clonotype was seen a few times. The V and J genes are TRBV5-1 and TRBJ2-7; D possibly uses TRBD1 or TRBD2 (5 bases each). The CDR3 loop spans 15 amino acids. Germline V CDR1 and CDR2: SGHRS, YFSETQ. V lost 3 bases and J 1 base, leaving 14 bases between the germline ends. The CDR3 DNA is TGCGCCAGCAGCTGGGACCCCACGGTATCCTACGAGCAGTACTTC. This encodes CASSWDPTVSYEQYF.

This clonotype was seen only a few times. The chain has TRBV12-3 or TRBV12-4 and TRBJ1-2; D is possibly TRBD1 (5 bases). Trimming removed 4 bases at V and 8 bases at J, with 11 bases between. This CDR3 has 12 residues. The CDR3 spells CASSSGGVGYTF. CDR3 nucleotide sequence: TGTGCCAGCAGTTCCGGGGGGGTCGGCTACACCTTC.

This rearrangement joins TRBV29-1 to TRBJ1-5; D gene ambiguous. Germline V gives CDR1 SQVTM, CDR2 ANQGSEA. The CDR3 has 14 residues. Between the trimmed V and J ends, which lost 4 bases and 1 base, there was a span of 11 bases. As DNA, the CDR3 is TGCAGCGTTGCGGGCCACCAAAGCAATCAGCCCCAGCATTTT. It encodes CSVAGHQSNQPQHF.

This chain links TRBV28 with TRBJ2-1, with TRBD2 matching 8 bases. This CDR3 has 14 amino acids. Per the germline V gene, CDR1 is MDHEN and CDR2 is SYDVKM. The trim removed 6 bases at V and 7 bases at J, leaving 8 bases unmatched. The CDR3 reads CASRLGLAGNEQFF. CDR3 nucleotide sequence: TGTGCCAGCAGGCTCGGACTAGCCGGGAATGAGCAGTTCTTC.

The rearrangement joins TRBV6-4 to TRBJ2-2; TRBD1 matches 7 bases. There are 14 residues in the CDR3. Germline CDR1 is MRHNA and CDR2 is SNTAGT. V dropped 5 bases and J dropped 2; count of bases not matched to a gene: 2. The CDR3 coding sequence is TGTGCCAGCAGTAACAGGGGAAACACCGGGGAGCTGTTTTTT. The encoded protein is CASSNRGNTGELFF.

The chain links TRBV7-3 to TRBJ2-5; D assignment may be TRBD1 or TRBD2 (6 bases each). The CDR3 runs to 15 residues. CDR1 SGHTA and CDR2 FQGTGA come from the germline V gene. Trimming stripped 2 bases from V and 5 bases from J, with 15 bases between. CDR3 nucleotides: TGTGCCAGCAGCTTAGGCGGTGGGGGGCCGGAGACCCAGTACTTC. This gives the protein CASSLGGGGPETQYF.

The rearrangement joins TRBV4-2 to TRBJ2-5; TRBD2 matches at 13 bases. The CDR3 consists of 17 residues. The germline gives CDR1 LGHNA, CDR2 YNFKEQ. V lost 4 bases and J lost 11; bases outside the gene matches: 16. CDR3 in DNA: TGTGCCAGCAGCCCTACTAGCGGGGGGGCCTATCGGAATGAGCAGTACTTC. Translated: CASSPTSGGAYRNEQYF.